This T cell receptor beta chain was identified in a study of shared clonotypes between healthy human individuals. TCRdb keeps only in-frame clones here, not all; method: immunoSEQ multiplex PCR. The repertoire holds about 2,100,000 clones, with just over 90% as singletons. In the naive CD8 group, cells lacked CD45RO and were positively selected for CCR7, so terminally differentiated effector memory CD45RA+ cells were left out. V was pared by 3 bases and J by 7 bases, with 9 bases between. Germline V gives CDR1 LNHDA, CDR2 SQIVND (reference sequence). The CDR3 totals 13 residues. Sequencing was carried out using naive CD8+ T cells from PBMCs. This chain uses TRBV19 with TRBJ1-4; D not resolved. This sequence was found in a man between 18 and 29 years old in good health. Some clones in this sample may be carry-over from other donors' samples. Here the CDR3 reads CASSIVAGEKLFF. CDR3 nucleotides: TGTGCCAGTAGTATTGTCGCGGGTGAAAAACTGTTTTTT.